The entry that follows covers one T cell receptor (beta chain) sequence. The antigen remains unidentified. This CDR3 is 12 amino acids long. V was clipped by 0 bases and J by 7 bases, with 6 bases between them. Germline V lookup: CDR1 MGHRA, CDR2 YSYEKL. Assay: immunoSEQ multiplex PCR; the TCRdb copy retains only in-frame clones and omits some. Of about 350,000 clones in the sample, 70% to 90% are singletons; the top ten hold about 3.5%. The sample originates from a study of Ad26.COV2.S vaccination and SARS-CoV-2 variants. Regarding the study as a whole: Ad26.COV2.S recipients had broader spike-specific TCRs (P = 0.0014).

Treatment reported: 15 to 20 received Ad26.COV2.S at low or high dose, single or two shots; about 5 received placebo; per-sample allocation not given. Samples analyzed were those drawn on day 63 after the first vaccine or placebo injection. The chain links TRBV4-1 to TRBJ1-2; D might be TRBD1 (6 bases). The sequence came from a person between 18 and 60 years old who received the Ad26.COV2.S COVID-19 vaccine or a placebo. Sequences were derived from peripheral blood, sampled in a trial of Ad26.COV2.S vaccine versus placebo. The CDR3 sequence: CASSQEQGGYTF. CDR3 coding DNA: TGCGCCAGCAGCCAAGAACAGGGTGGCTACACCTTC.